This T cell receptor beta chain was observed in a study of human T cells and chemical hapten exposure. In the study overall: Patients, largely female, had alopecia areata, totalis or universalis. There were per-sample TCR yield variations, arising mainly from small pooled library volume differences.

Documented time point: patch test 1, 2 weeks after DPC sensitization. Treatment specified: therapeutic diphenylcyclopropenone sensitization with weekly scalp DPC. On this clonotype: The antigen remains unidentified.

Study results and caveats: Following DPC sensitization, TCRs present above 1 in 1000 frequency showed no change.

With 4 bases clipped from V and 6 bases from J, the junction kept 4 bases outside the gene matches. CDR1 and CDR2 from the germline V gene are MRHNA and SNTAGT. This CDR3 is 14 amino acids long. TCRdb called the RACE reads again in MiXCR, with one record for every CDR3 protein. The data hold 70,000 to 80,000 distinct CDR3 sequences, with about 31% observed a single time. The specimen comprised whole blood, sampled in connection with sensitization to the hapten diphenylcyclopropenone (DPC). J is TRBJ2-3 and V is TRBV6-4; TRBD2 agrees at 10 bases. The sequence was collected from a man between 35 and 55 years old with alopecia areata. Some clones in this sample may be carry-over from other donors' samples. CDR3 sequence reads: CASSVSTSGDTQYF. The CDR3 DNA sequence: TGTGCCAGCAGTGTATCGACTAGCGGGGATACGCAGTATTTT.